This is a list of T cell receptor beta chains from one sample in a study of blood T cell repertoires in COVID-19. Sequencing used immunoSEQ multiplex PCR; TCRdb keeps in-frame clones, though not all of them. The sample holds over 90,000 clones; more than 90% are singletons and the top ten take approximately 1.9%. Specimen: peripheral blood. All receptors derive from a woman aged 45-65 years with COVID-19, enrolled during active disease. CDR3s leave out the opening cysteine and the closing phenylalanine or tryptophan. Each record gives: V gene, J gene, CDR3 protein.

v_call: TRBV6-1
j_call: TRBJ2-5
cdr3_aa: ASSEGNRKQETQY

v_call: TRBV30
j_call: TRBJ1-4
cdr3_aa: AWSVRTGENEKLF

v_call: TRBV15
j_call: TRBJ1-2
cdr3_aa: ATSREVRGRGGYT

v_call: TRBV18
j_call: TRBJ2-7
cdr3_aa: ASSPRNKVRGYEQY

v_call: TRBV7-2
j_call: TRBJ1-3
cdr3_aa: ASSLTRGNTIY

v_call: TRBV28
j_call: TRBJ2-3
cdr3_aa: ASSSMTGSLTDTQY

v_call: TRBV29-1
j_call: TRBJ2-2
cdr3_aa: SVFSDTGELF

v_call: TRBV10-3
j_call: TRBJ2-3
cdr3_aa: AISEGTIPDTQY

v_call: TRBV3-1/TRBV3-2
j_call: TRBJ2-3
cdr3_aa: ASSQGLAGEGGQY

v_call: TRBV12-3/TRBV12-4
j_call: TRBJ1-2
cdr3_aa: ASILQGGDGYT

v_call: TRBV3-1/TRBV3-2
j_call: TRBJ2-7
cdr3_aa: ASSQEGKRGDYEQY